The 31 T cell receptor beta chains below were found in one sample sequenced in a study of T-cell reconstitution after alpha-beta-depleted transplantation in children. For TCRbeta, the library was prepared with unique molecular identifiers. TCRdb itself ran the PCR reads through MiXCR, one entry per CDR3 protein. Among hundreds of thousands of distinct CDR3 sequences listed, under 15% were seen once. This material consisted of PBMCs, taken before TCRalphabeta/CD19-depleted stem cell transplant. All receptors come from a girl aged 2 to 9 with congenital amegakaryocytic thrombocytopenia, due to receive a stem cell transplant.

This clonotype was counted ten times or more. The chain recombines TRBV10-3 with TRBJ2-3; 9 bases fit TRBD2. Germline V gene lookup returns CDR1 ENHRY and CDR2 SYGVKD. The V and J ends lost 3 bases and 4 bases, in that order; junction bases with no gene match: 8. The CDR3 runs to 16 residues. Here the CDR3 DNA reads TGTGCCATCAGTGAAGCTGCGGCGGGAGGGCCAGATACGCAGTATTTT. Residues: CAISEAAAGGPDTQYF.

At least ten counts were recorded for this clonotype. This sequence joins TRBV5-1 and TRBJ1-1; TRBD1 is a possible D gene (5 bases). This CDR3 region has 12 residues. Germline CDR1 is SGHRS and CDR2 is YFSETQ. The V and J ends lost 7 bases and 7 bases respectively, with 14 bases between them. CDR3 amino acids: CASRIPGLEAFF. The CDR3 DNA follows: TGCGCCAGCCGGATACCGGGGCTTGAAGCTTTCTTT.

The V call is TRBV6-5, the J call TRBJ2-2; TRBD1 aligns across 8 bases. There are 17 residues in the CDR3. V lost 2 bases and J lost 4; bases outside the gene matches: 9. Germline V gene sequence: CDR1 MNHEY, CDR2 SVGAGI. CDR3 amino acids: CASSYPWQGALTGELFF. CDR3 bases: TGTGCCAGCAGTTACCCCTGGCAGGGGGCTCTCACCGGGGAGCTGTTTTTT.

The table lists this clonotype with many counts. V and J are TRBV29-1 and TRBJ2-1; TRBD2 aligns across 7 bases. The CDR3 totals 16 residues. Germline V gives CDR1 SQVTM, CDR2 ANQGSEA. V shed 7 bases and J 5 bases; nucleotides not matched to a gene: 17. The CDR3 nucleotides are TGCAGCGGTTGGGGGTTTTGGGGAGGGCTTCACAATGAGCAGTTCTTC. This codes for CSGWGFWGGLHNEQFF.

The chain uses TRBV5-5 and TRBJ2-1; 7 nucleotides line up with TRBD2. Trimming took 4 bases from V and 4 from J; bases not matched to a gene: 5. The CDR3 is 14 amino acids. Looked up from germline, CDR1 is SGHKS and CDR2 is YYEKEE (reference sequence). The DNA for the CDR3 is TGTGCCAGCAGCATAGAAGCGGGATACAATGAGCAGTTCTTC. It is translated as CASSIEAGYNEQFF.

The sample holds a few counts of this clonotype. The rearrangement joins TRBV15 to TRBJ1-4, with TRBD1 matching 7 bases. This CDR3 has 12 residues. V lost 5 bases to trimming and J lost 14 bases; unmatched junction nucleotides: 8. Germline-derived CDR1 and CDR2 are LNHNV and YYDKDF (reference sequence). CDR3 nucleotide sequence: TGTGCCACCAGCCTTGGGACAGCAAAGCTGTTTTTT. Residues: CATSLGTAKLFF.

In this sample, this clonotype turned up many times. The J gene is TRBJ1-1, the V gene TRBV2; D not certain. From germline, CDR1 is SNHLY and CDR2 FYNNEI. Trimming shortened V by 9 bases and J by 4 bases, and 9 bases separated the two germline ends. This CDR3 region has 11 residues. DNA for the CDR3: TGTGCCAGTGTAGTAGGCACTGAAGCTTTCTTT. It specifies CASVVGTEAFF. The variable domain in full, with the rest retrieved from reference TRBV2 and TRBJ1-1, is EPEVTQTPSHQVTQMGQEVILRCVPISNHLYFYWYRQILGQKVEFLVSFYNNEISEKSEIFDDQFSVERPDGSNFTLKIRSTKLEDSAMYFCASVVGTEAFFGQGTRLTVV.

This clonotype occurred many times. The chain is built from TRBV12-3 or TRBV12-4 and TRBJ2-2; tentative D call: TRBD1 (6 bases). V was trimmed by 6 bases and J by 7 bases, leaving 9 bases between them. The CDR3 is made up of 12 amino acids. The DNA for the CDR3 is TGTGCCAGCAGCCAGGGGAGCGGGGAGCTGTTTTTT. Translating gives CASSQGSGELFF.

This chain uses TRBV7-6 with TRBJ2-1; 11 nucleotides line up with TRBD2. The germline V gene has CDR1 SGHVS and CDR2 FNYEAQ. This CDR3 has 18 residues. After removal of 3 bases from V and 6 bases from J, the junction contained 13 bases not matched to a gene. The CDR3 reads CASSFKGTSGNLPNEQFF. DNA of the CDR3: TGTGCCAGCAGCTTTAAGGGGACTAGCGGTAACCTCCCCAATGAGCAGTTCTTC.

This clonotype was observed a handful of times. The rearrangement joins TRBV5-5 to TRBJ2-1, with 9 positions matching TRBD2. The CDR3 spans 15 residues. The germline gives CDR1 SGHKS, CDR2 YYEKEE (reference sequence). J lost 7 bases, V lost 3 bases, and 8 bases had no gene match. The chain's CDR3 is CASSWVAGVGNEQFF. The CDR3 DNA reads TGTGCCAGCAGCTGGGTAGCGGGAGTGGGGAATGAGCAGTTCTTC.

This clonotype was observed a handful of times. This chain joins TRBV7-2 and TRBJ2-1; no definite D call. In germline, CDR1 is SGHTA, CDR2 FQGNSA. This CDR3 region has 15 residues. Trimming took 1 base from V and 8 from J, leaving 15 bases between them. This CDR3 reads CASSLGFRGVYEQFF. The CDR3 region has the DNA TGTGCCAGCAGCTTAGGATTCCGAGGTGTCTATGAGCAGTTCTTC.

This clonotype was seen ten or more times. The chain joins TRBV5-1 to TRBJ1-6, with D possibly matching TRBD1 (6 bases). The CDR3 has 15 residues. Germline loops: CDR1 SGHRS, CDR2 YFSETQ. V was pared by 0 bases and J by 7 bases, with 11 bases between. The CDR3 nucleotides are TGCGCCAGCAGCTTGGCGGGGGCCAAAAATTCACCCCTCCACTTT. This encodes CASSLAGAKNSPLHF.

This clonotype was found a few times. V usage is TRBV20-1 and J usage is TRBJ1-4; D possibly corresponds to TRBD1 (6 bases). The V end lost 0 bases, the J end lost 7 bases, and 12 bases lay between the germline ends. This CDR3 is built from 14 residues. Germline V gene data show CDR1 as DFQATT and CDR2 as SNEGSKA (reference sequence). The DNA for the CDR3 is TGCAGTGCTAGAGATCAACAGGGCGGTGAAAAACTGTTTTTT. Encoded protein: CSARDQQGGEKLFF.

V and J are TRBV20-1 and TRBJ2-1, with D maybe TRBD2 (6 bases). Germline CDR1 DFQATT, CDR2 SNEGSKA (reference sequence). Trimming pared 6 bases from V and 2 bases from J, leaving 23 bases between. The CDR3 has 17 residues. The chain's CDR3 is CSAYLGNPGLTYNEQFF. The CDR3 region has the DNA TGCAGTGCCTACCTCGGGAATCCGGGACTTACCTACAATGAGCAGTTCTTC.

This clonotype has a count of ten or more. The CDR3 bases are TGCAGTGCTAGGGGGTTTAGCGGGAGGGCGAACACCGGGGAGCTGTTTTTT. As protein: CSARGFSGRANTGELFF. The rearrangement uses TRBV20-1 and TRBJ2-2; 11 nucleotides line up with TRBD2. The CDR3 is 17 amino acids. The ends lost 3 bases at V and 0 bases at J; junction bases unmatched: 6. Germline CDR1 DFQATT, CDR2 SNEGSKA (reference sequence).

This chain links TRBV4-1 with TRBJ2-7; D might be TRBD1 (5 bases). CDR1 is MGHRA and CDR2 is YSYEKL in the germline V gene. This CDR3 spans 14 amino acids. Trimming removed 3 bases from V and 5 bases from J, with 14 bases in between. The CDR3: CASSQPRGRDEQYF. The CDR3 nucleotides are TGCGCCAGCAGCCAGCCTCGTGGCAGGGACGAGCAGTACTTC.

The gene calls are TRBV7-7 and TRBJ2-2, with D maybe TRBD2 (7 bases). Germline V gene sequence: CDR1 SSHAT, CDR2 FNYEAQ (reference sequence). V was trimmed by 7 bases and J by 5 bases, leaving 17 bases between them. The CDR3 has 15 amino acids. CDR3 residues: CASTPEGGRTGELFF. CDR3 coding DNA: TGTGCCAGCACCCCCGAGGGGGGGCGGACCGGGGAGCTGTTTTTT.

Comment on this clonotype: A read error may explain this, as a much larger clone is one base away. The chain is built from TRBV20-1 and TRBJ1-2, with TRBD1 identical over 10 bases. CDR1 is DFQATT, CDR2 SNEGSKA, per germline (reference sequence). The CDR3 totals 15 residues. The CDR3, as DNA: TGCAGTGCTAGTCGAGGGGGACAGGGGTACTATGGCTACCCCTTC. Translated, it gives CSASRGGQGYYGYPF.

The chain joins TRBV5-1 to TRBJ2-5, with D perhaps being TRBD1 or TRBD2 (5 bases each). CDR3 length: 14 amino acids. Germline CDR1 is SGHRS and CDR2 is YFSETQ. V lost 1 base and J 3 bases, leaving 10 bases between the germline ends. The CDR3 loop is CASSLHGAEETQYF. The CDR3, as DNA: TGCGCCAGCAGCTTGCACGGGGCGGAAGAGACCCAGTACTTC.

Only a few counts were recorded for this clonotype. J is TRBJ2-1 and V is TRBV10-3; TRBD2 matches 9 bases. Losses at the gene ends were 4 bases for V and 4 bases for J; bases not matched to a gene: 11. Germline V gene data show CDR1 as ENHRY and CDR2 as SYGVKD. The length of the CDR3 is 17 residues. Here the CDR3 DNA reads TGTGCCATCAGTGCCGGTGTTGTTAGCGGGGGATACAATGAGCAGTTCTTC. Its translation is CAISAGVVSGGYNEQFF.

This clonotype was recorded many times. The V call is TRBV10-3, the J call TRBJ1-4; D not resolved. The CDR3 is made up of 12 amino acids. CDR1 and CDR2 from the germline V gene are ENHRY and SYGVKD. V lost 1 base to trimming and J lost 8 bases, with 5 bases between them. The CDR3: CAISEWAEKLFF. In DNA form, the CDR3 reads TGTGCCATCAGTGAGTGGGCCGAAAAACTGTTTTTT.

This clonotype has a count of ten or more. The chain has TRBV12-3 or TRBV12-4 and TRBJ1-2, with D uncertain. The V and J ends lost 4 bases and 4 bases respectively, with 13 bases between them. The CDR3 is 14 residues long. CDR3 DNA sequence: TGTGCCAGCAGTTGGGTGGTTGGCTTCTATGGCTACACCTTC. This codes for CASSWVVGFYGYTF.

On this clonotype: A single base separates this from a much larger clone, so it may be a read error. The chain has TRBV5-1 and TRBJ2-3; D not certain. CDR3 length equals 16 residues. Germline lookup yields CDR1 SGHRS and CDR2 YFSETQ. CDR3 sequence: CASSLAGPTYTDMQYF. The CDR3 DNA reads TGCGCCAGCAGCTTGGCCGGACCAACCTACACAGATATGCAGTATTTT.

Worth noting for this clonotype: Germline and junction disagree at one end, which may indicate a read error. This chain joins TRBV3-1 and TRBJ2-3, with D perhaps being TRBD1 or TRBD2 (5 bases each). The CDR3 covers 18 residues. Germline CDR1 and CDR2: LGHDT and YNNKEL (reference sequence). The CDR3 is CACSPWGPGPTGTDTQYF. As DNA, the CDR3 is TGTGCCTGCAGCCCTTGGGGCCCGGGACCCACGGGCACAGATACGCAGTATTTT.

This clonotype was seen repeatedly, ten times or more. The J gene is TRBJ2-7, the V gene TRBV20-1; D is possibly TRBD2 (6 bases). CDR1 and CDR2 from the germline V gene are DFQATT and SNEGSKA (reference sequence). The CDR3 consists of 13 residues. Trimming cost V 1 base and J 5 bases, with 12 bases left between them. CDR3 protein: CSARVSGTNEQYF. The CDR3 nucleotides read TGCAGTGCTAGAGTTAGCGGCACAAACGAGCAGTACTTC.

This clonotype was observed at least ten times. V is TRBV6-5 and J is TRBJ1-2; D gene ambiguous. V dropped 2 bases and J dropped 7 bases, with 8 bases sitting between them. The V gene's germline CDR1 is MNHEY and CDR2 SVGAGI. This CDR3 is built from 12 residues. The CDR3 nucleotides read TGTGCCAGCAGTTACCCCGGAGGTGGCTACACCTTC. It is translated as CASSYPGGGYTF.

This clonotype was observed many times. In DNA form, the CDR3 reads TGCAGTGTCACGGGGACCTCCTACGAGCAGTACTTC. Translated: CSVTGTSYEQYF. This sequence joins TRBV20-1 and TRBJ2-7; either TRBD1 or TRBD2 may supply D (5 bases each). CDR1 is DFQATT, CDR2 SNEGSKA, per germline (reference sequence). V lost 7 bases to trimming and J lost 0 bases, with 10 bases between them. The CDR3 length is 12 residues.

This clonotype was recorded many times. V gene TRBV29-1 combines with J gene TRBJ2-7; no reliable D call. The ends were cut back, 7 bases at V and 0 bases at J, with 16 bases in the middle. The CDR3 totals 14 residues. Germline CDR1 SQVTM, CDR2 ANQGSEA. The CDR3 protein is CSGVQRLVSYEQYF. In nucleotides, the CDR3 is TGCAGCGGCGTACAGAGGCTAGTCTCCTACGAGCAGTACTTC.

The V gene is TRBV10-1, the J gene TRBJ2-3, with D unresolved. The J call is in doubt because the DNA end fits TRBJ1-5 better. CDR1 is WNHNN, CDR2 SYGVQD, per germline (reference sequence). CDR3 length: 16 residues. As DNA, the CDR3 is TGCGCCAGCAGTGAGTTAGCGGGAGGAAACACAGATACGCAGCATTTT. Its protein product is CASSELAGGNTDTQHF.

This clonotype has a count of ten or more. V is TRBV19 and J is TRBJ2-1; D not resolved. The CDR3 length is 15 residues. V was trimmed by 3 bases and J by 0 bases, leaving 9 bases between them. Germline CDR1 reads LNHDA; CDR2 reads SQIVND (reference sequence). CDR3 loop: CASSIGQISYNEQFF. As DNA, the CDR3 is TGTGCCAGTAGTATTGGGCAGATCTCCTACAATGAGCAGTTCTTC. Full variable domain (remainder filled in from reference TRBV19 and TRBJ2-1): DGGITQSPKYLFRKEGQNVTLSCEQNLNHDAMYWYRQDPGQGLRLIYYSQIVNDFQKGDIAEGYSVSREKKESFPLTVTSAQKNPTAFYLCASSIGQISYNEQFFGPGTRLTVL.

The rearrangement uses TRBV28 and TRBJ2-1; 7 bases line up with TRBD2. After removal of 5 bases from V and 5 bases from J, the junction contained 9 bases not matched to a gene. CDR3 length equals 15 residues. Germline CDR1 MDHEN, CDR2 SYDVKM. This chain's CDR3 is CASSARTRVNNEQFF. CDR3 coding DNA: TGTGCCAGCAGTGCCCGGACTAGGGTCAACAATGAGCAGTTCTTC. The full variable domain, completed using reference TRBV28 and TRBJ2-1, is DVKVTQSSRYLVKRTGEKVFLECVQDMDHENMFWYRQDPGLGLRLIYFSYDVKMKEKGDIPEGYSVSREKKERFSLILESASTNQTSMYLCASSARTRVNNEQFFGPGTRLTVL.